This T cell receptor beta chain comes out of a study of blood T cell repertoires in COVID-19. CDR1 and CDR2 from the germline V gene are SGHRS and YFSETQ. V lost 0 bases to trimming and J lost 3 bases, with 10 bases between them. This CDR3 has 14 amino acids. The repertoire was sequenced with immunoSEQ multiplex PCR; TCRdb's copy has only in-frame clones and lacks some. The table has about 260,000 clones, 87% seen once; the top ten hold approximately 1.4%. Sequenced material: peripheral blood. The TCR was taken from a middle-aged woman who had recovered from COVID-19. The V and J genes are TRBV5-1 and TRBJ2-7; no firm D call. The CDR3 DNA is TGCGCCAGCAGCTTGGACCACAGAAACTACGAGCAGTACTTC. Its protein is CASSLDHRNYEQYF. The full variable domain, completed using reference TRBV5-1 and TRBJ2-7, is KAGVTQTPRYLIKTRGQQVTLSCSPISGHRSVSWYQQTPGQGLQFLFEYFSETQRNKGNFPGRFSGRQFSNSRSEMNVSTLELGDSALYLCASSLDHRNYEQYFGPGTRLTVT.